Included here is one T cell receptor beta chain sequence, with context. The data belong to a study of OX40 agonist ivuxolimab in advanced cancers. Blood samples were obtained at baseline, cycle 4 day 1, and cycle 7 day 1. Clones were sequenced by immunoSEQ multiplex PCR, and TCRdb holds only the in-frame ones, with some missing. The table records roughly 67,000 clones, about 88% of them present only once. The V and J ends lost 10 bases and 7 bases respectively, with 26 bases between them. The CDR3 length is 17 residues. Germline V gene lookup returns CDR1 LGHNA and CDR2 YSLEER. Source: CD4+ or CD8+ T cells sorted from blood, taken in a trial of the OX40 agonist ivuxolimab. This receptor was obtained from an adult with an advanced solid tumor such as melanoma, head and neck, liver or kidney cancer. This chain uses TRBV4-3 with TRBJ1-6; D possibly corresponds to TRBD1 (6 bases). The CDR3 DNA sequence: TGCGCCATCCCTGGTGGAATGGACAGTTTGGGAAATTCACCCCTCCACTTT. It codes for CAIPGGMDSLGNSPLHF.